Each of the 19 T cell receptor beta chains below was sequenced from the same sample in a study. A single record per CDR3 protein comes from TCRdb applying MiXCR to the reads. The table records over 1,500 distinct CDR3 sequences, more than 6.5% of them present only once. Sample: CD4+ T cells from peripheral blood. The source is a human donor with rheumatoid arthritis.

This clonotype was counted only a few times. The genes are TRBV7-9 and TRBJ1-1; D gene ambiguous. Germline V gene data show CDR1 as SEHNR and CDR2 as FQNEAQ (reference sequence). V lost 5 bases and J lost 4, with 20 bases in between. The CDR3 runs to 16 residues. This chain's CDR3 is CASSHPIGVMGTEAFF. The CDR3, as DNA: TGTGCCAGCAGCCACCCAATCGGGGTGATGGGCACTGAAGCTTTCTTT.

This clonotype counts as large (0.1 to 1%). This rearrangement joins TRBV7-9 to TRBJ2-4; TRBD2 matches 11 bases. The germline gives CDR1 SEHNR, CDR2 FQNEAQ (reference sequence). V lost 4 bases, J lost 0 bases, and 14 bases stayed unmatched. CDR3 size: 20 residues. CDR3 protein: CASSSSRGLADPLAKNIQYF. As DNA, the CDR3 is TGTGCCAGCAGCTCATCACGGGGACTAGCGGATCCCCTAGCCAAAAACATTCAGTACTTC.

Relative to its sample, this clonotype is medium-sized. The rearrangement uses TRBV24-1 and TRBJ2-3, with D tentatively TRBD2 (6 bases). CDR1 is KGHDR and CDR2 is SFDVKD in the germline V gene. This CDR3 has 16 residues. Trimming stripped 4 bases from V and 5 bases from J, with 18 bases between. The DNA of the CDR3 is TGTGCCACCAGTGAATATCCGGGACTGGCATTAGATACGCAGTATTTT. Protein: CATSEYPGLALDTQYF.

By sample fraction, this clonotype is large. The chain combines TRBV24-1 with TRBJ2-1, with a tentative D call TRBD1 (6 bases). Germline V gives CDR1 KGHDR, CDR2 SFDVKD. This CDR3 region has 13 residues. Trimming removed 2 bases from V and 14 bases from J, with 15 bases in between. The CDR3 DNA follows: TGTGCCACCAGTGATTCACTGACAGGCCGCGAGTTCTTC. It translates to CATSDSLTGREFF.

In its sample, this clonotype ranks as medium-sized. J is TRBJ2-5 and V is TRBV5-4, with TRBD1 matching 8 bases. The CDR3 length is 15 residues. V lost 4 bases and J lost 5; bases outside the gene matches: 10. Germline V gene lookup returns CDR1 SGHNT and CDR2 YYREEE (reference sequence). As DNA, the CDR3 is TGTGCCAGCAGCCAAACCGGGACAGGCGTGGAGACCCAGTACTTC. Amino acids: CASSQTGTGVETQYF. Full variable domain (missing parts from reference TRBV5-4 and TRBJ2-5): ETGVTQSPTHLIKTRGQQVTLRCSSQSGHNTVSWYQQALGQGPQFIFQYYREEENGRGNFPPRFSGLQFPNYSSELNVNALELDDSALYLCASSQTGTGVETQYFGPGTRLLVL.

This clonotype counts as medium-sized (0.01 to 0.1%). The V and J genes are TRBV28 and TRBJ2-5; 7 bases align to TRBD1. The CDR3 is made up of 16 amino acids. From germline, CDR1 is MDHEN and CDR2 SYDVKM. The ends lost 6 bases at V and 1 base at J; junction bases unmatched: 11. The chain's CDR3 is CASSPMMTGIQETQYF. The CDR3 DNA follows: TGTGCCAGCAGCCCCATGATGACAGGGATCCAAGAGACCCAGTACTTC.

By sample fraction, this clonotype is medium-sized. V gene TRBV30 combines with J gene TRBJ1-3; D gene unclear. Trimming took 4 bases from V and 1 from J, leaving 14 bases between them. Germline loops: CDR1 GTSNPN, CDR2 SVGIG (reference sequence). The CDR3 spans 15 residues. DNA of the CDR3: TGTGCCTGGATGAACGATCGTAGTTCTGGAAACACCATATATTTT. As protein: CAWMNDRSSGNTIYF.

In its sample, this clonotype ranks as medium-sized. The J gene is TRBJ1-1, the V gene TRBV18; a weak D match, TRBD1 (5 bases). Germline V gene lookup returns CDR1 KGHSH and CDR2 LQKENI. The length of the CDR3 is 12 residues. Trimming stripped 1 base from V and 7 bases from J, with 7 bases between. This chain's CDR3 is CASSPLQGEAFF. The CDR3 bases are TGTGCCAGCTCACCACTGCAGGGTGAAGCTTTCTTT.

Within the sample, this clonotype is medium-sized. This chain uses TRBV7-2 with TRBJ2-1; the D gene is possibly TRBD2 (6 bases). Germline assignment: CDR1 SGHTA and CDR2 FQGNSA. The CDR3 sequence is 13 residues long. V dropped 1 base and J dropped 7 bases, with 8 bases sitting between them. The CDR3 nucleotides read TGTGCCAGCAGCTTAGTCGGGACTAATGAGCAGTTCTTC. Its translation is CASSLVGTNEQFF.

This clonotype is medium-sized (0.01 to 0.1%) within its sample. CDR3 in DNA: TGTGCCAGCAGCCCTAAACTAGCGGGAGTCGAGCGTGAGCAGTTCTTC. This gives the protein CASSPKLAGVEREQFF. The rearrangement links TRBV7-9 to TRBJ2-1, with 11 bases that match TRBD2. Germline trimming cut 5 bases from V and 9 bases from J; bases unmatched to any gene: 12. Germline loops: CDR1 SEHNR, CDR2 FQNEAQ (reference sequence). The CDR3 length is 16 residues.

This clonotype was observed a handful of times. V usage is TRBV10-3 and J usage is TRBJ2-1; 7 bases are a match to TRBD1. Germline-derived CDR1 and CDR2 are ENHRY and SYGVKD. The CDR3 spans 17 residues. V shed 8 bases and J 1 base; nucleotides not matched to a gene: 14. The CDR3 loop reads CAIQDRWQGQSYNEQFF. The CDR3, as DNA: TGTGCCATCCAGGACAGGTGGCAAGGGCAATCCTACAATGAGCAGTTCTTC.

Relative to its sample, this clonotype is medium-sized. This chain joins TRBV7-2 and TRBJ1-5, with D uncertain. The length of the CDR3 is 14 residues. CDR1 SGHTA and CDR2 FQGNSA come from the germline V gene. V was cut by 1 base and J by 1 base, with 5 bases left in between. CDR3 sequence: CASSLEQSNQPQHF. The CDR3 DNA reads as TGTGCCAGCAGCTTAGAACAAAGCAATCAGCCCCAGCATTTT.

This clonotype was recorded many times. The chain links TRBV6-2 or TRBV6-3 to TRBJ2-1; perhaps TRBD2 as D (5 bases). The V end was cut by 0 bases, the J end by 10 bases, with 25 bases between. This CDR3 has 18 amino acids. CDR1 and CDR2 (germline): MNHEY, SVGEGT. CDR3 protein: CASSYSSSFGVPHREQFF. CDR3 coding DNA: TGTGCCAGCAGTTACTCTTCTTCATTCGGGGTGCCGCATCGGGAGCAGTTCTTC.

In its sample, this clonotype is large (0.1 to 1%). The V call is TRBV7-2, the J call TRBJ1-4; D gene ambiguous. V was pared by 2 bases and J by 6 bases, with 4 bases between. Germline V lookup: CDR1 SGHTA, CDR2 FQGNSA. This CDR3 contains 12 residues. CDR3 coding DNA: TGTGCCAGCAGCTTATTAGATGAAAAACTGTTTTTT. This sequence encodes CASSLLDEKLFF. Drawing the rest from reference TRBV7-2 and TRBJ1-4, the complete variable domain is GAGVSQSPSNKVTEKGKDVELRCDPISGHTALYWYRQSLGQGLEFLIYFQGNSAPDKSGLPSDRFSAERTGGSVSTLTIQRTQQEDSAVYLCASSLLDEKLFFGSGTQLSVL.

This clonotype qualifies as medium-sized. This chain links TRBV11-1 with TRBJ2-7; TRBD1 might be the D (6 bases). The CDR3 contains 12 residues. Trimming left V 5 bases short and J 5 bases short, with 10 bases between. Germline V gene data show CDR1 as SGHAT and CDR2 as FQDESV (reference sequence). CDR3 coding DNA: TGTGCCAGCAGCGTCAGACAGGACGAGCAGTACTTC. This sequence encodes CASSVRQDEQYF.

By its share, this clonotype is medium-sized. The chain combines TRBV7-9 with TRBJ2-4; 10 bases are a match to TRBD1. Germline V gene data show CDR1 as SEHNR and CDR2 as FQNEAQ (reference sequence). This CDR3 is built from 16 residues. After removal of 3 bases from V and 0 bases from J, the junction contained 2 bases not matched to a gene. The CDR3 sequence: CASSLGQGIAKNIQYF. The CDR3, as DNA: TGTGCCAGCAGCTTGGGACAGGGGATAGCCAAAAACATTCAGTACTTC.

Judged by abundance, this clonotype is medium-sized (0.01 to 0.1%). This rearrangement joins TRBV29-1 to TRBJ1-3, with D unresolved. CDR1 is SQVTM and CDR2 is ANQGSEA in the germline V gene. Trimming stripped 2 bases from V and 4 bases from J, with 3 bases between. CDR3 length equals 11 residues. CDR3 bases: TGCAGCGTTGAATCAGGAAACACCATATATTTT. Amino acid sequence: CSVESGNTIYF.

In this sample, this clonotype is medium-sized. The chain couples TRBV19 to TRBJ2-1, with 9 nucleotides matching TRBD2. Germline V lookup: CDR1 LNHDA, CDR2 SQIVND (reference sequence). After removal of 4 bases from V and 8 bases from J, the junction contained 15 bases not matched to a gene. The CDR3 consists of 17 residues. The CDR3 protein is CASSKKSSGGRGYEQFF. The CDR3, as DNA: TGTGCCAGTAGTAAAAAGTCTTCCGGCGGGAGGGGCTATGAGCAGTTCTTC. Together with reference TRBV19 and TRBJ2-1, the CDR3 gives the full variable domain: DGGITQSPKYLFRKEGQNVTLSCEQNLNHDAMYWYRQDPGQGLRLIYYSQIVNDFQKGDIAEGYSVSREKKESFPLTVTSAQKNPTAFYLCASSKKSSGGRGYEQFFGPGTRLTVL.

This clonotype is deemed medium-sized. The chain carries TRBV7-9 and TRBJ1-1, with D perhaps TRBD1 (6 bases). Deletions cut 6 bases from V and 1 base from J, with 12 bases between. In germline, CDR1 is SEHNR, CDR2 FQNEAQ (reference sequence). The CDR3 sequence is 14 residues long. The CDR3 sequence is CASSYQGRNTEAFF. CDR3 nucleotide sequence: TGTGCCAGCAGTTACCAGGGGCGGAACACTGAAGCTTTCTTT.